One and the same sample provided the 5 T cell receptor beta chains below, sequenced in a study of blood T cells in healthy people across ages. Sample-barcoded 5' priming and a J-beta primer mix drove a second PCR of about 6 to 12 cycles. Each CDR3 protein is one row after TCRdb ran MiXCR on the 5' RACE reads. This sample has 1.8 million or so distinct CDR3 sequences, with approximately 39% found just once. The sample comprised blood. The receptors were gathered from a human donor in good health.

The chain couples TRBV7-2 to TRBJ2-3, with D perhaps matching TRBD1 (5 bases). V was clipped by 4 bases and J by 4 bases, with 9 bases between them. The CDR3 runs to 13 residues. Germline V gene data show CDR1 as SGHTA and CDR2 as FQGNSA. The CDR3 loop reads CASSSMTADTQYF. In DNA form, the CDR3 reads TGTGCCAGCAGCTCCATGACAGCAGATACGCAGTATTTT. The whole variable domain, remainder taken from reference TRBV7-2 and TRBJ2-3, is GAGVSQSPSNKVTEKGKDVELRCDPISGHTALYWYRQSLGQGLEFLIYFQGNSAPDKSGLPSDRFSAERTGGSVSTLTIQRTQQEDSAVYLCASSSMTADTQYFGPGTRLTVL.

There are a few counts of this clonotype. The CDR3 is CASSYLYRTDTQYF. The CDR3 bases are TGTGCCAGCAGTTACTTATACCGAACAGATACGCAGTATTTT. The chain carries TRBV6-2 or TRBV6-3 and TRBJ2-3; D gene uncertain. The V gene's germline CDR1 is MNHEY and CDR2 SVGEGT. The CDR3 consists of 14 residues. V was trimmed by 1 base and J by 3 bases, leaving 8 bases between them.

The chain joins TRBV11-2 to TRBJ2-1; D call uncertain. The V end lost 1 base, the J end lost 10 bases, and 11 bases lay between the germline ends. This CDR3 region has 13 residues. Germline-derived CDR1 and CDR2 are SGHAT and FQNNGV. CDR3 coding DNA: TGTGCCAGCAGCTTAGGGTTCCAGCTCGAGCAGTTCTTC. Its protein is CASSLGFQLEQFF.

Notes on this clonotype: Mismatch with germline at one junction end may stem from a read error. This chain joins TRBV7-6 and TRBJ1-2, with no clear D. CDR1 is SGHVS and CDR2 is FNYEAQ in the germline V gene. The CDR3 sequence is 16 residues long. The CDR3 nucleotides read TGTGCCAGCAGCTTAACGGGAGAAAGGTCTAACTATGGCCACACCTTC. The encoded protein is CASSLTGERSNYGHTF.

This clonotype was seen a handful of times. The V gene is TRBV12-3 or TRBV12-4, the J gene TRBJ2-4; D call uncertain. Between the trimmed V and J ends, which lost 7 bases and 2 bases, there was a span of 12 bases. The CDR3 extends over 14 amino acids. The CDR3, as DNA: TGTGCCAGCACTATCCAAGGTTCCAAAAACATTCAGTACTTC. This gives the protein CASTIQGSKNIQYF.